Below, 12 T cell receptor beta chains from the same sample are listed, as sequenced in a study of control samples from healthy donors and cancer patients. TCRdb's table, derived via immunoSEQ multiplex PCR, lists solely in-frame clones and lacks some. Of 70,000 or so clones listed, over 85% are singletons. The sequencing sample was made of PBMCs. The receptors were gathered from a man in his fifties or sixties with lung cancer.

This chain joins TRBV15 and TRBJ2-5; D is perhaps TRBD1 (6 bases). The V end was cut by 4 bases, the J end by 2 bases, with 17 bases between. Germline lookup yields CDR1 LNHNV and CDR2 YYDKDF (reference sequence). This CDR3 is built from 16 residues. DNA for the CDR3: TGTGCCACCAGCACCGGAAAACAGGGACAACAAGAGACCCAGTACTTC. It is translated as CATSTGKQGQQETQYF.

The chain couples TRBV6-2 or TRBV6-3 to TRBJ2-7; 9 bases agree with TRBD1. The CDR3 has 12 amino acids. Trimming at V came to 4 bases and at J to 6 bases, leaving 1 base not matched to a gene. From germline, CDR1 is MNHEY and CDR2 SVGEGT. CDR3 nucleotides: TGTGCCAGCAGTTCGGACAGGGGCGAGCAGTACTTC. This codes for CASSSDRGEQYF.

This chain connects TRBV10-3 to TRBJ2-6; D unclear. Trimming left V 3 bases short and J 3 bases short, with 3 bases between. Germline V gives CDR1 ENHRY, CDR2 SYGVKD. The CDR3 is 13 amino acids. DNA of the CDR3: TGTGCCATCAGTGAACGTGGGGCCAACGTCCTGACTTTC. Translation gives CAISERGANVLTF.

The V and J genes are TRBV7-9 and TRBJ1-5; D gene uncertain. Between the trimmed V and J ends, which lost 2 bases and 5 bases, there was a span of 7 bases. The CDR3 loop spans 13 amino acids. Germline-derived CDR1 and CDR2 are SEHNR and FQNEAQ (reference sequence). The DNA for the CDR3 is TGTGCCAGCAGCTTAAGCGCGGATCAGCCCCAGCATTTT. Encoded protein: CASSLSADQPQHF.

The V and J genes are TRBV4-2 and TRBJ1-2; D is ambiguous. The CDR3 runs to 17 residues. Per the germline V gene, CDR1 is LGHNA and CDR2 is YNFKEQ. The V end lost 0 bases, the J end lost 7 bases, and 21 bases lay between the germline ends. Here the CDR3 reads CASSQDSSAAGRGGYTF. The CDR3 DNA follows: TGTGCCAGCAGCCAAGATTCTTCGGCAGCGGGCCGTGGTGGCTACACCTTC.

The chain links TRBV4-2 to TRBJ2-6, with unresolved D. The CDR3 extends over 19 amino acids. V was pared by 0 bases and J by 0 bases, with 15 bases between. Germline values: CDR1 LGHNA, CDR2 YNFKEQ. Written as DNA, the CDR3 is TGTGCCAGCAGCCAAGATTACGCAGGCCAATTCTCTGGGGCCAACGTCCTGACTTTC. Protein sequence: CASSQDYAGQFSGANVLTF.

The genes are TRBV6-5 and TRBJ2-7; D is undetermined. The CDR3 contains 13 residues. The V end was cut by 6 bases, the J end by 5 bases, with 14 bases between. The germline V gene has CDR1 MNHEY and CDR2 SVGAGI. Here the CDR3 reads CASSANWVNEQYF. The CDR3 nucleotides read TGTGCCAGCAGCGCTAATTGGGTCAACGAGCAGTACTTC.

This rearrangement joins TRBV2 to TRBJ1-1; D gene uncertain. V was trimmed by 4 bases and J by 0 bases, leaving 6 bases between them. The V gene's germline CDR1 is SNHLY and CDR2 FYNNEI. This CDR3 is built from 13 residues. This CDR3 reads CASSVGLNTEAFF. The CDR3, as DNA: TGTGCCAGCAGTGTGGGTCTGAACACTGAAGCTTTCTTT.

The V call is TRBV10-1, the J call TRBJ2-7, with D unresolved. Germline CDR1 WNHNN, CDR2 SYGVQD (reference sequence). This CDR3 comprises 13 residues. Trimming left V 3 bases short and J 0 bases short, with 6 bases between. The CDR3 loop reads CASSEDTSYEQYF. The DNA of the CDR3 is TGCGCCAGCAGTGAAGACACCTCCTACGAGCAGTACTTC.

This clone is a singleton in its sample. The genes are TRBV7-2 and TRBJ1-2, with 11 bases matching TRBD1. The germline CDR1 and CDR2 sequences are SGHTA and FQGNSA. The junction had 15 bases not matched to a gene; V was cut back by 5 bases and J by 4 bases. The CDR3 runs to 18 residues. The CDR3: CASSLQTAGTGGGYGYTF. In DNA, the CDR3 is TGTGCCAGCAGCCTCCAAACTGCGGGGACAGGGGGAGGCTATGGCTACACCTTC. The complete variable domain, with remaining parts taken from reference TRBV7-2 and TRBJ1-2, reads GAGVSQSPSNKVTEKGKDVELRCDPISGHTALYWYRQSLGQGLEFLIYFQGNSAPDKSGLPSDRFSAERTGGSVSTLTIQRTQQEDSAVYLCASSLQTAGTGGGYGYTFGSGTRLTVV.

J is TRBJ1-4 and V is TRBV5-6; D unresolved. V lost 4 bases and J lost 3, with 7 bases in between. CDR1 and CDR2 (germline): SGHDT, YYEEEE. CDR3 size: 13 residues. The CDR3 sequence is CASSLGPNEKLFF. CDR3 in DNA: TGTGCCAGCAGCCTAGGACCTAATGAAAAACTGTTTTTT. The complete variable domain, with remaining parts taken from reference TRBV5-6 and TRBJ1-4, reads DAGVTQSPTHLIKTRGQQVTLRCSPKSGHDTVSWYQQALGQGPQFIFQYYEEEERQRGNFPDRFSGHQFPNYSSELNVNALLLGDSALYLCASSLGPNEKLFFGSGTQLSVL.

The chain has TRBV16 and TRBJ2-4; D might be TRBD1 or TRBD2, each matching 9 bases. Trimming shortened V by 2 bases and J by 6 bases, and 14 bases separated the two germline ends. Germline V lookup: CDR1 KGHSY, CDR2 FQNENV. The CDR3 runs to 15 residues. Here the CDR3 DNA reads TGTGCCAGCAGCCAACTAGCGGGACAGGGAAACATTCAGTACTTC. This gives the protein CASSQLAGQGNIQYF.